The entry below describes one T cell receptor (beta chain). This specimen comes from a study of blood T cell repertoires in COVID-19. The wider study: Italy, Spain and the United States were the sources of the convalescent and acute COVID-19 samples. Sources were T cells, B-cell-depleted T cells, or PBMCs; the material itself was cDNA or gDNA.

Germline V gives CDR1 LGHDT, CDR2 YNNKEL (reference sequence). This CDR3 has 14 amino acids. The V and J ends lost 4 bases and 3 bases, in that order; junction bases with no gene match: 3. In the study's own analysis: Counts of nucleated cells, estimated from reference gene primer amplification, were obtained. Libraries were prepared by immunoSEQ multiplex PCR; TCRdb keeps only in-frame clonotypes and omits some of them. For V, J and clone size, that table is used; D and trimming come from the DNA. Here the sample spans about 300,000 clones, around 86% being singletons. The J gene is TRBJ2-3, the V gene TRBV3-1 (or the pseudogene TRBV3-2); 8 bases match TRBD2. This sequence was found in a human donor in a cohort sampled during active COVID-19. The sample taken for sequencing was peripheral blood. CDR3: CASSPSGSTDTQYF. The CDR3 DNA reads as TGTGCCAGCAGCCCCAGCGGGAGTACAGATACGCAGTATTTT.